This T cell receptor (beta chain) was identified during a study of T cells in Graves' hyperthyroidism and ophthalmopathy. General study results and limits: Blood shared most expanded thyroid clonotypes above 0.001.

Stable Graves' hyperthyroidism denoted no ophthalmopathy progression over 18 months. This clonotype showed up just a few times. Its antigen is not identified. CDR3 length: 16 residues. V gave up 6 bases and J gave up 1 base, with 17 bases separating them. Researchers took RNA transcripts and amplified the TCR beta CDR3 regions from them. TCR CDR3 underwent first-round RT-PCR with the HTBI primer set. TCRdb analysed the multiplex PCR reads with MiXCR anew, one entry per CDR3 protein. The sample carries under 800,000 distinct CDR3 sequences, 14% recorded once. Sequenced material: blood. The TCR was taken from a woman in her late teens or twenties with Graves' hyperthyroidism. The V call is TRBV12-3 or TRBV12-4, the J call TRBJ2-3; D possibly corresponds to TRBD2 (5 bases). The CDR3 DNA follows: TGTGCCAGCAGCCTCCTGCGGGCGGGCGGCACAGATACGCAGTATTTT. Its protein product is CASSLLRAGGTDTQYF.